This T cell receptor (beta chain) was found in a study of T cell responses to AZD1222 COVID-19 vaccine. For the study at large: Pooling covered second doses at about 4 or about 12 weeks.

The ends lost 5 bases at V and 5 bases at J; junction bases unmatched: 14. There are 17 residues in the CDR3. Germline CDR1 and CDR2: MDHEN and SYDVKM. This clone was seen a handful of times. Its antigen is unknown. TCRdb's copy holds only in-frame clones and misses some; the assay was immunoSEQ multiplex PCR. The sample carries over 75,000 clones, around 90% recorded once. Overall study results and limits: The reported proportion of spike-specific TCRs targeting unmutated variant regions was nearly half.

Sequencing used peripheral blood, obtained on day 0 of AZD1222 vaccination. This clonotype was obtained from an adult in good health. The chain recombines TRBV28 with TRBJ2-2, with 7 bases that match TRBD2. CDR3 bases: TGTGCCAGCAGTCCCTCGGGGGGATTAAGGAAAACCGGGGAGCTGTTTTTT. This gives the protein CASSPSGGLRKTGELFF.